This T cell receptor (beta chain) was recovered during a study of T-cell reconstitution after alpha-beta-depleted transplantation in children. This clonotype was picked up many times. The antigen is not known. For TCRbeta, the library was prepared with unique molecular identifiers. TCRdb reprocessed the PCR reads with MiXCR, giving one entry per CDR3 protein. The sample contains 200,000 or so distinct CDR3 sequences, 5% to 7.5% of which appear only once. Study-level findings and limits: Recipient T cells and thymic progenitors that survived gave rise to the high TCRbeta diversity observed at day 60 in some patients. At the one-year point after transplant, T-cell counts and TCRbeta diversity were found to come mostly from T cells that had been newly produced.

The J segment lost 7 bases and the V segment lost 1 base, leaving 7 bases of the junction unmatched. The CDR3 is 16 residues long. CDR1 is SEHNR and CDR2 is FQNEAQ in the germline V gene (reference sequence). The receptor was isolated from a girl under two years old with combined immunodeficiency, due to receive a stem cell transplant. Sample: PBMCs, taken before TCRalphabeta/CD19-depleted stem cell transplant. This chain connects TRBV7-9 to TRBJ1-6; TRBD1 matches 7 bases. CDR3 DNA: TGTGCCAGCAGCTTAGGGACAGGAAGTTTAAATTCACCCCTCCACTTT. It codes for CASSLGTGSLNSPLHF.